This T cell receptor (beta chain) was identified during a study of shared clonotypes between healthy human individuals. Points from the study as a whole: Naive CD4 clonotypes overlapped across a few donors at approximately 5%. Memory subsets generally showed lower estimated richness than naive subsets.

Germline V lookup: CDR1 SNHLY, CDR2 FYNNEI. This CDR3 has 13 residues. Trimming removed 8 bases at V and 6 bases at J, with 16 bases between. Points on this clone: Its antigen is as yet unknown.

Clones were sequenced by immunoSEQ multiplex PCR, and TCRdb holds only the in-frame ones, with some missing. Of 2,500,000 or so clones listed, over 85% are singletons. This chain joins TRBV2 and TRBJ1-2; unclear D gene. Sequenced sample: naive CD4+ T cells from PBMCs. Subset described: CD45RA+ positively selected. This clonotype was sampled from a young man in good health. Some clones in this sample may be carry-over from other donors' samples. The CDR3 DNA is TGTGCCAGCCCCAAAGGAGGAGCCAATGGCTACACCTTC. It translates to CASPKGGANGYTF.